This T cell receptor (beta chain) was sequenced during a study of regulatory T cells in long-lasting Graves disease. The CDR3 consists of 15 residues. The germline CDR1 and CDR2 sequences are DFQATT and SNEGSKA (reference sequence). Trimming stripped 5 bases from V and 2 bases from J, with 13 bases between. This clonotype has at least ten counts. The antigen is not known. The time point here: newly diagnosed GD, antithyroid drugs for less than 3 months. The TCR library used RNA extracted from PBMCs. Findings and limits, study-wide: Favored usage of TRBV28, TRBJ1-2 and TRBJ2-5 was recorded in persistent disease.

Relying on iRepertoire HTBI primers and Arm-PCR of CDR3 regions, the team built TCR beta libraries. TCRdb independently ran MiXCR on the multiplex PCR reads; one entry per CDR3 protein. The sample includes roughly 500,000 distinct CDR3 sequences, approximately 15% seen only once; the top ten take more than 8.5%. These records were also assigned to another study, of T cells in Graves' hyperthyroidism and ophthalmopathy. That source notes: Those patients with uncontrolled infection, other autoimmune disease, pregnancy or lactation were excluded. Researchers ran a first-round RT-PCR on the TCR CDR3 using the HTBI primer set.

The material sequenced was peripheral blood mononuclear cells (PBMCs), taken at new diagnosis, from a patient treated with antithyroid drugs. The TCR originated in a man between 25 and 39 years old with Graves disease. This sequence joins TRBV20-1 and TRBJ2-6, with TRBD2 as a possible D gene (6 bases). DNA for the CDR3: TGCAGTGCTCCAGCGGAGGGCCCTGGGGCCAACGTCCTGACTTTC. This translates into CSAPAEGPGANVLTF.